Listed below are T cell receptor beta chains from one sample, sequenced in a study of shared clonotypes between healthy human individuals. Profiling relied on immunoSEQ multiplex PCR, and the TCRdb table lists in-frame clones only, not all of them. The sample includes 1,400,000 or so clones, around 98.5% of them seen just once. Input material: naive CD4+ T cells sorted from blood. Receptors originate from a young man in good health. CDR3s include the opening cysteine and the closing phenylalanine or tryptophan. The order of the fields is D gene, J gene, V gene, CDR3 length, clone size, CDR3 protein, CDR3 DNA. D genes are given only for firm matches. Expanded clones get a size class; other rows say once, few or many, or leave the size out.

TRBD1,TRBJ2-7,TRBV19,14,NA,CASSGQETSYEQYF,TGTGCCAGTAGCGGACAGGAAACTTCCTACGAGCAGTACTTC
NA,TRBJ1-1,TRBV7-6,16,NA,CASSLGPQGKGTEAFF,TGTGCCAGCAGCTTAGGACCTCAGGGTAAGGGAACTGAAGCTTTCTTT
TRBD1,TRBJ1-1,TRBV14,13,NA,CASSQSGGTEAFF,TGTGCCAGCAGCCAATCAGGGGGAACTGAAGCTTTCTTT
NA,TRBJ1-5,TRBV5-5,16,NA,CASSLAGEVGAQPQHF,TGTGCCAGCAGCCTCGCGGGGGAGGTAGGGGCTCAGCCCCAGCATTTT
NA,TRBJ2-1,TRBV2,15,NA,CASNARALGDNEQFF,TGTGCCAGCAACGCAAGAGCCCTAGGGGACAATGAGCAGTTCTTC
NA,TRBJ1-3,TRBV7-9,19,NA,CASSLVWFARGLSGNTIYF,TGTGCCAGCAGCTTAGTTTGGTTTGCGCGGGGGCTGTCCGGAAACACCATATATTTT
TRBD1,TRBJ1-1,TRBV28,12,NA,CASSSTGREAFF,TGTGCCAGCAGTTCGACAGGGCGTGAAGCTTTCTTT
TRBD2,TRBJ2-7,TRBV5-4,15,NA,CASSMVASGPYEQYF,TGTGCCAGCAGCATGGTGGCTAGCGGTCCCTACGAGCAGTACTTC
NA,TRBJ2-7,TRBV7-9,14,few,CASSSNAGTFEQYF,TGTGCCAGCAGCTCAAATGCAGGGACGTTCGAGCAGTACTTC
NA,TRBJ2-1,TRBV29-1,16,NA,CSVGRGALSSYNEQFF,TGCAGCGTTGGAAGAGGGGCCTTAAGCTCCTACAATGAGCAGTTCTTC
NA,TRBJ2-5,TRBV5-4,15,once,CASSLDVVPQQTQYF,TGTGCCAGCAGCTTGGACGTCGTTCCCCAACAGACCCAGTACTTC
NA,TRBJ2-1,TRBV2,12,NA,CASRGSLDEQFF,TGTGCCAGCAGGGGTAGTTTGGATGAGCAGTTCTTC
TRBD2,TRBJ2-1,TRBV9,18,NA,CASSVQTGTSGNVGEQFF,TGTGCCAGCAGCGTTCAAACCGGGACTAGCGGGAACGTGGGTGAGCAGTTCTTC
NA,TRBJ2-7,TRBV5-1,14,NA,CASSQQSTSYEQYF,TGCGCCAGCAGCCAACAGAGCACCTCCTACGAGCAGTACTTC
NA,TRBJ2-7,TRBV28,11,NA,CASKTGYEQYF,TGTGCCAGCAAAACAGGGTACGAGCAGTACTTC
TRBD1,TRBJ2-1,TRBV7-9,15,NA,CASSFLQQGFGEQFF,TGTGCCAGCAGCTTTCTTCAACAGGGGTTCGGTGAGCAGTTCTTC
NA,TRBJ2-7,TRBV6-5,11,NA,CATLEAYEQYF,TGTGCCACCCTGGAGGCCTACGAGCAGTACTTC
NA,TRBJ2-7,TRBV6-5,15,NA,CASSLSIDRSYEQYF,TGTGCCAGCAGTTTATCTATCGACAGGTCCTACGAGCAGTACTTC
TRBD2,TRBJ2-3,TRBV5-1,17,NA,CASSKSLAGVKTDTQYF,TGCGCCAGCAGCAAATCTTTAGCGGGAGTGAAGACAGATACGCAGTATTTT
NA,TRBJ2-1,TRBV7-9,15,once,CASSLAGQRYNEQFF,TGTGCCAGCAGCTTAGCGGGACAAAGGTACAATGAGCAGTTCTTC
NA,TRBJ1-5,TRBV19,13,NA,CASSPIGLEPQHF,TGTGCCAGTAGCCCTATTGGCCTGGAGCCCCAGCATTTT
TRBD2,TRBJ2-2,TRBV7-9,17,NA,CASSSFGTSGNTGELFF,TGTGCCAGCAGCTCCTTTGGGACTAGCGGGAACACCGGGGAGCTGTTTTTT
TRBD2,TRBJ2-7,TRBV29-1,13,NA,CSVGRGASGEQYF,TGCAGCGTTGGGCGGGGGGCGTCGGGCGAGCAGTACTTC
NA,TRBJ1-3,TRBV7-2,13,once,CASSSDPGNTIYF,TGTGCCAGCAGCTCGGACCCCGGAAACACCATATATTTT
TRBD1,TRBJ2-7,TRBV7-9,15,NA,CASSLGSSGGGEQYF,TGTGCCAGCAGCTTGGGCTCCTCAGGGGGCGGCGAGCAGTACTTC
TRBD2,TRBJ2-3,TRBV27,17,once,CASSRTAAGGYTDTQYF,TGTGCCAGCAGCCGAACCGCGGCGGGAGGATACACAGATACGCAGTATTTT
NA,TRBJ1-2,TRBV2,15,NA,CASSPGGGSNYGYTF,TGTGCCAGCAGTCCCGGGGGGGGTTCTAACTATGGCTACACCTTC
TRBD2,TRBJ2-7,TRBV15,14,NA,CATRPGLASYEQYF,TGTGCCACCAGACCGGGACTAGCGTCCTACGAGCAGTACTTC
TRBD1,TRBJ1-5,TRBV19,16,once,CASSIGGTGYDQPQHF,TGTGCCAGTAGTATAGGGGGGACAGGGTACGATCAGCCCCAGCATTTT
NA,TRBJ2-7,TRBV11-2,16,NA,CASSSGLTKMTYEQYF,TGTGCCAGCAGCTCAGGACTGACGAAAATGACCTACGAGCAGTACTTC
NA,TRBJ1-1,TRBV19,11,NA,CASSWGLEAFF,TGTGCCAGTAGCTGGGGGCTTGAAGCTTTCTTT
NA,TRBJ2-1,TRBV5-1,17,NA,CASANRGRLGGSNEQFF,TGCGCCAGCGCTAACCGGGGCAGATTGGGTGGTTCGAATGAGCAGTTCTTC
TRBD2,TRBJ2-3,TRBV29-1,14,NA,CSVAGTSGLDTQYF,TGCAGCGTAGCCGGGACTAGCGGGTTGGATACGCAGTATTTT
NA,TRBJ2-7,TRBV7-2,14,NA,CASSWTGKTYEQYF,TGTGCCAGCAGCTGGACCGGGAAGACCTACGAGCAGTACTTC
NA,TRBJ2-2,TRBV5-1,12,NA,CASSLTSGELFF,TGCGCCAGCAGCTTGACCTCCGGGGAGCTGTTTTTT
NA,TRBJ2-7,TRBV30,13,NA,CAWNLGLRDEQYF,TGTGCCTGGAATTTGGGGTTGCGGGACGAGCAGTACTTC
TRBD2,TRBJ2-1,TRBV6-1,16,NA,CASSGVAGVSYNEQFF,TGTGCCAGCAGTGGGGTAGCGGGAGTATCCTACAATGAGCAGTTCTTC
TRBD2,TRBJ2-7,TRBV27,18,NA,CASSFSGLAGQVSYEQYF,TGTGCCAGCAGTTTTTCGGGACTAGCGGGACAAGTCTCCTACGAGCAGTACTTC
TRBD1,TRBJ1-2,TRBV4-1,15,NA,CASSQYRDSAYGYTF,TGCGCCAGCAGCCAATACCGGGACAGCGCCTATGGCTACACCTTC
NA,TRBJ2-7,TRBV5-6,15,NA,CASTLPGQTTYEQYF,TGTGCCAGCACCCTGCCGGGACAAACCACCTACGAGCAGTACTTC
NA,TRBJ2-5,TRBV5-5,13,NA,CASSLPSQETQYF,TGTGCCAGCAGCTTGCCCAGTCAAGAGACCCAGTACTTC
NA,TRBJ2-5,TRBV7-3,13,NA,CASSSDLQETQYF,TGTGCCAGCAGCTCTGACTTGCAAGAGACCCAGTACTTC
TRBD1,TRBJ2-3,TRBV5-1,15,NA,CASSVTGARVDTQYF,TGCGCCAGCAGCGTGACAGGGGCGCGCGTAGATACGCAGTATTTT
NA,TRBJ1-2,TRBV7-9,13,NA,CASSSNGPYGYTF,TGTGCCAGCAGCTCAAACGGACCATATGGCTACACCTTC
NA,TRBJ2-2,TRBV5-1,12,NA,CASDSDYGELFF,TGCGCCAGCGACTCGGATTACGGGGAGCTGTTTTTT
NA,TRBJ2-3,TRBV7-2,14,NA,CASSPDWGTDTQYF,TGTGCCAGCAGCCCGGACTGGGGCACAGATACGCAGTATTTT
NA,TRBJ1-5,TRBV9,14,NA,CASSPYNTNQPQHF,TGTGCCAGCAGCCCATACAACACGAATCAGCCCCAGCATTTT
TRBD2,TRBJ2-2,TRBV7-8,17,NA,CASSPGTSGRWIGELFF,TGTGCCAGCAGCCCCGGGACTAGCGGGAGGTGGATCGGGGAGCTGTTTTTT
TRBD2,TRBJ2-3,TRBV11-2,16,NA,CASSKGLAGDADTQYF,TGTGCCAGCAGCAAGGGACTAGCGGGAGACGCAGATACGCAGTATTTT
TRBD1,TRBJ2-1,TRBV19,14,NA,CASSQQGLYNEQFF,TGTGCCAGTAGTCAACAGGGGTTGTACAATGAGCAGTTCTTC
NA,TRBJ2-1,TRBV5-1,16,NA,CASSPRTAASYNEQFF,TGCGCCAGCAGCCCAAGGACCGCCGCCTCCTACAATGAGCAGTTCTTC